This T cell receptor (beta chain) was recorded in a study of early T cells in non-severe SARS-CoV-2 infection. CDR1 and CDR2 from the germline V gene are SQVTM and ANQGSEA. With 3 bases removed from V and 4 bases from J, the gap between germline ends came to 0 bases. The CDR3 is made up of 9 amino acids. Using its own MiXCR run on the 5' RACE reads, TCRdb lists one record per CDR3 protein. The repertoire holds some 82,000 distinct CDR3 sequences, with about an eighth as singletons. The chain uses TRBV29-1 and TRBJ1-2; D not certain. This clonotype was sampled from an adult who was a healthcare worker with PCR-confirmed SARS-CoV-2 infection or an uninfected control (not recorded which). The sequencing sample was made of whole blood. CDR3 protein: CSVDYGYTF. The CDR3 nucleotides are TGCAGCGTTGACTATGGCTACACCTTC.